The clone carrying this TCR beta chain was seen a handful of times. What it recognizes is unknown. Antiretroviral therapy had run roughly three months, about 14 weeks, before follow-up blood collection. Whole blood was used without fractionation, so all unsorted peripheral T cells were included. The CDR3 has 16 amino acids. The germline V and J ends were trimmed by 0 bases and 2 bases, with 14 bases remaining between them. Looked up from germline, CDR1 is MGHRA and CDR2 is YSYEKL. Reverse transcription used around 500 ng RNA and constant-region primers for alpha and beta. Using multiplexing indices, alpha and beta chain libraries were generated apart by chain-specific third strand synthesis. TCRdb used MiXCR to reprocess the 5' RACE reads, holding one entry per CDR3 protein. The sample shows 10,000 to 11,000 distinct CDR3 sequences, under 7% of them seen only once. The sample comes from a study of HIV-infected patients and healthy controls. Study-level information: By the second bleed, viral load was undetectable in about 70% of the 16 patients.

Points from the study as a whole: The study did not determine the donors' HLA types. In healthy controls, MAIT alpha CDR3s were common; in HIV+ repertoires, severely depleted. Healthy control repertoires had roughly threefold more distinct CDR3s than untreated HIV+ repertoires, and higher Shannon diversity.

Sequenced material: blood, taken during antiretroviral therapy. This rearrangement joins TRBV4-1 to TRBJ2-7; D gene unclear. The clonotype originates from an adult with HIV infection. The donor label of this sample is uncertain. The CDR3 reads CASSQDPDTLTYEQYF. DNA for the CDR3: TGCGCCAGCAGCCAAGATCCAGATACCCTTACCTACGAGCAGTACTTC.